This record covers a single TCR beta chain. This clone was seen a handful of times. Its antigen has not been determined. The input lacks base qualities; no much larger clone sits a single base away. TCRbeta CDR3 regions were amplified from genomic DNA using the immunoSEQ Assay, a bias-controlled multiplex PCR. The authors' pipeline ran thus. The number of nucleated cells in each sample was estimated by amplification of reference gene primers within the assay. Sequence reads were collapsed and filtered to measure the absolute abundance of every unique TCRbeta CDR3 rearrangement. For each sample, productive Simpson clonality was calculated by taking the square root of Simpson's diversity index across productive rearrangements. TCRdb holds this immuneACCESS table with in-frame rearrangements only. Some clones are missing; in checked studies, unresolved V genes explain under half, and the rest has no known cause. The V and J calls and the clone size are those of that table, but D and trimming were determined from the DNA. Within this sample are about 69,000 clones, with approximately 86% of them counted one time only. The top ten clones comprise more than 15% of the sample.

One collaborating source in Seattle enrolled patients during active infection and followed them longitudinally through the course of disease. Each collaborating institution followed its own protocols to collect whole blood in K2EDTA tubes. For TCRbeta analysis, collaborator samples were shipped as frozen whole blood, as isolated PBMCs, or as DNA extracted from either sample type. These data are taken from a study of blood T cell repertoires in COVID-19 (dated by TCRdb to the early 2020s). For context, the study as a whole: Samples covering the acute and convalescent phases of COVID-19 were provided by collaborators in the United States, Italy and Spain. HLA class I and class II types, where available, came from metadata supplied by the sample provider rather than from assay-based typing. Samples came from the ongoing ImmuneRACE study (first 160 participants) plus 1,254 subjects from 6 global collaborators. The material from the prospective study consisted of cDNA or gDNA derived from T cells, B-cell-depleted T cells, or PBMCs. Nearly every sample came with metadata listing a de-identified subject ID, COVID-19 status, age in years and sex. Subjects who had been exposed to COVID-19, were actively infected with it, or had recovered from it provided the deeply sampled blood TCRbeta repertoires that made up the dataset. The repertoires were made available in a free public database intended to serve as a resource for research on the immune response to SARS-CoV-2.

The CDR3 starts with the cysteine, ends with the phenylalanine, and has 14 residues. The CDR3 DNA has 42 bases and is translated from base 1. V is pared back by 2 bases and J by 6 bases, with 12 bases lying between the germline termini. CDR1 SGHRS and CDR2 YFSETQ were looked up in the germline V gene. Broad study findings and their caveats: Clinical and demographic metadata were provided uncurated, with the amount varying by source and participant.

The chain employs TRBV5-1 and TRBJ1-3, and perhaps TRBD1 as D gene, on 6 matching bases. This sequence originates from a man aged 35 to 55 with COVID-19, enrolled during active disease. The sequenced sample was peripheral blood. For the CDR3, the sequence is CASSLGGLENTIYF. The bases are TGCGCCAGCAGCTTAGGGGGTCTGGAAAACACCATATATTTT.